The clone carrying this T cell receptor beta chain was seen once. Germline V gene data show CDR1 as MNHEY and CDR2 as SVGAGI. The CDR3 loop spans 13 amino acids. V shed 6 bases and J shed 6 bases, with 15 bases lying between them. Clones were sequenced by immunoSEQ multiplex PCR, and TCRdb holds only the in-frame ones, with some missing. The sample lists roughly 180,000 clones, around 78% occurring once. The sample originates from a study of blood T cell repertoires in COVID-19. This sequence joins TRBV6-5 and TRBJ2-7; tentative D call: TRBD2 (6 bases). Specimen: PBMCs or T cells enriched from blood (not recorded which). The TCR sequence derives from a woman aged 50 to 60 who had recovered from COVID-19. CDR3 in DNA: TGTGCCAGCAGCTGGGACTTGTCCAGCGAGCAGTACGTC. Protein: CASSWDLSSEQYV.